The 29 T cell receptor beta chains below were found in one sample sequenced in a study of T cell repertoires in cytomegalovirus infection. MiXCR, applied by TCRdb to the reads, yields one record per CDR3 protein. The table shows approximately 260,000 distinct CDR3 sequences, with over 15% occurring only once. Sequencing was carried out using CD8+ T cells from PBMCs. These TCRs come from a human donor in good health (CMV status not recorded). Some clones in this sample may be carry-over from other donors' samples.

As regards this clonotype: It may be a read error: a sequence one base away is much more abundant. The V and J genes are TRBV7-8 and TRBJ1-5; no reliable D call. Germline lookup yields CDR1 SGHVS and CDR2 FQNEAQ. The CDR3 has 12 amino acids. The CDR3 nucleotides read TGTGCCACCAGCTCCGGGGATCAGCCCCAGCATTTT. Residues: CATSSGDQPQHF.

Here the CDR3 DNA reads TGCAGCGGCCAACAGGGGAACACTGAAGCTTTCTTT. Its protein product is CSGQQGNTEAFF. The chain combines TRBV29-1 with TRBJ1-1; D is possibly TRBD1 (6 bases). V was clipped by 7 bases and J by 1 base, with 10 bases between them. This CDR3 is built from 12 residues. Germline values: CDR1 SQVTM, CDR2 ANQGSEA.

This clonotype appeared many times. This rearrangement joins TRBV7-3 to TRBJ2-4; TRBD1 is a possible D gene (5 bases). CDR1 and CDR2 (germline): SGHTA, FQGTGA. CDR3 length equals 13 residues. Trimming pared 5 bases from V and 8 bases from J, leaving 13 bases between. In DNA, the CDR3 is TGTGCCAGCAGCCCGATCCTAGGGGACATTCAGTACTTC. Translating gives CASSPILGDIQYF.

This chain connects TRBV9 to TRBJ2-2; TRBD2 matches 12 bases. CDR1 and CDR2 from the germline V gene are SGDLS and YYNGEE. The CDR3 spans 21 residues. With 0 bases clipped from V and 3 bases from J, the junction kept 15 bases outside the gene matches. The CDR3 region is CASSVAEVAASGGADTGELFF. CDR3 bases: TGTGCCAGCAGCGTAGCTGAAGTTGCGGCTAGCGGGGGGGCCGACACCGGGGAGCTGTTTTTT.

The J gene is TRBJ1-1, the V gene TRBV4-1; D perhaps matches TRBD1 (5 bases). The CDR3 loop spans 16 amino acids. V was shortened by 4 bases and J by 1 base, with 16 bases between the two germline ends. Germline V gene sequence: CDR1 MGHRA, CDR2 YSYEKL. In DNA form, the CDR3 reads TGCGCCAGCAGCCCAGGACCGGGGGTCCAGAACACTGAAGCTTTCTTT. It yields the protein CASSPGPGVQNTEAFF.

This clonotype was counted between two and nine times. Germline and junction disagree at one end, which may indicate a read error. The rearrangement uses TRBV15 and TRBJ1-5; D is unresolved. Germline-derived CDR1 and CDR2 are LNHNV and YYDKDF (reference sequence). This CDR3 spans 15 amino acids. The CDR3 DNA is TGTGCCACCAGTAGAGATCTTGGAGGGAATCAGCCCCAGCATTTT. Protein product: CATSRDLGGNQPQHF.

This clonotype has just a few counts. The V call is TRBV13, the J call TRBJ2-7, with 8 bases fitting TRBD1. V shed 5 bases, J shed 1 base, and the junction held 4 bases outside the gene matches. This CDR3 comprises 14 residues. Germline CDR1 reads PRHDT; CDR2 reads FYEKMQ (reference sequence). The CDR3 protein is CASSPGQESYEQYF. In nucleotides, the CDR3 is TGTGCCAGCAGCCCGGGACAGGAGTCCTACGAGCAGTACTTC.

As to this clonotype: A much bigger clone sits one base away, suggesting this may be a read error. The rearrangement links TRBV28 to TRBJ1-1; D gene ambiguous. Trimming removed 5 bases from V and 12 bases from J, with 16 bases in between. CDR3 length: 12 amino acids. Germline V gene lookup returns CDR1 MDHEN and CDR2 SYDVKM. CDR3 loop: CASSIDRGYPFF. In DNA form, the CDR3 reads TGTGCCAGCAGTATCGACCGGGGATACCCTTTCTTT.

The chain joins TRBV6-6 to TRBJ1-1, with no clear D. V shed 2 bases and J shed 2 bases, with 9 bases lying between them. Germline-derived CDR1 and CDR2 are MNHNY and SVGAGI (reference sequence). The CDR3 contains 14 residues. DNA for the CDR3: TGTGCCAGCAGTTACGCAGGCCCAAACACTGAAGCTTTCTTT. This sequence encodes CASSYAGPNTEAFF.

The chain uses TRBV7-9 and TRBJ2-2; D uncertain. The germline CDR1 and CDR2 sequences are SEHNR and FQNEAQ (reference sequence). The CDR3 spans 15 residues. V lost 7 bases, J lost 0 bases, and 12 bases lay in between. The CDR3 spells CASKHRAPNTGELFF. The CDR3, as DNA: TGTGCCAGCAAGCACCGGGCCCCGAACACCGGGGAGCTGTTTTTT. Full variable domain (rest looked up from reference TRBV7-9 and TRBJ2-2): DTGVSQNPRHKITKRGQNVTFRCDPISEHNRLYWYRQTLGQGPEFLTYFQNEAQLEKSRLLSDRFSAERPKGSFSTLEIQRTEQGDSAMYLCASKHRAPNTGELFFGEGSRLTVL.

V and J are TRBV28 and TRBJ2-2, with D tentatively TRBD2 (6 bases). This CDR3 region has 16 residues. The V gene's germline CDR1 is MDHEN and CDR2 SYDVKM. The germline V and J ends were trimmed by 4 bases and 6 bases, with 18 bases remaining between them. Written as DNA, the CDR3 is TGTGCCAGCAGTTGGGAGGACTGGCGCGAGGCCGGGGAGCTGTTTTTT. It specifies CASSWEDWREAGELFF.

Many counts were recorded for this clonotype. The CDR3 DNA reads as TGTGCCACCAGCAGAGATTGGACTAGCTCCACCGGGGAGCTGTTTTTT. It codes for CATSRDWTSSTGELFF. The chain combines TRBV15 with TRBJ2-2; 8 nucleotides match TRBD2. Trimming took 0 bases from V and 4 from J; bases not matched to a gene: 4. The length of the CDR3 is 16 residues. The germline gives CDR1 LNHNV, CDR2 YYDKDF (reference sequence).

V gene TRBV2 combines with J gene TRBJ1-6; D not certain. Trimming left V 3 bases short and J 7 bases short, with 7 bases between. This CDR3 has 13 residues. In germline, CDR1 is SNHLY, CDR2 FYNNEI. The CDR3 sequence: CASSDILNSPLHF. The CDR3 coding sequence is TGTGCCAGCAGTGATATACTGAATTCACCCCTCCACTTT.

This clonotype was seen at least ten times. The V gene is TRBV7-9, the J gene TRBJ2-2; D unclear. This CDR3 has 16 residues. V lost 5 bases and J 0 bases, leaving 13 bases between the germline ends. CDR1 and CDR2 from the germline V gene are SEHNR and FQNEAQ (reference sequence). CDR3 DNA sequence: TGTGCCAGCAGCCGCTCTCTCCCCGCGAACACCGGGGAGCTGTTTTTT. Encoded protein: CASSRSLPANTGELFF.

The J gene is TRBJ2-7, the V gene TRBV2, with TRBD1 identical over 9 bases. With 7 bases clipped from V and 0 bases from J, the junction kept 10 bases outside the gene matches. CDR1 and CDR2 from the germline V gene are SNHLY and FYNNEI. The CDR3 extends over 16 amino acids. DNA for the CDR3: TGTGCCAGCACCGCCGCCGGGACAGGGACCTCCTACGAGCAGTACTTC. Amino acid sequence: CASTAAGTGTSYEQYF.

For the CDR3, the DNA is TGCAGTGGCGAGGCGGCTAACCTGCGCGAGCAGTACTTC. Amino acids: CSGEAANLREQYF. The J gene is TRBJ2-7, the V gene TRBV20-1; D unclear. Germline-derived CDR1 and CDR2 are DFQATT and SNEGSKA (reference sequence). The CDR3 totals 13 residues. Deletions cut 7 bases from V and 6 bases from J, with 19 bases between.

The chain recombines TRBV7-9 with TRBJ2-7; D gene uncertain. Per germline, CDR1 SEHNR and CDR2 FQNEAQ (reference sequence). CDR3 length: 13 residues. Trimming took off 5 bases at V and 4 bases at J, with 12 bases between the two ends. The CDR3 DNA follows: TGTGCCAGCAGCCCCCAGCTTGGGTACGAGCAGTACTTC. It encodes CASSPQLGYEQYF.

The V gene is TRBV7-9, the J gene TRBJ1-5; 7 bases fit TRBD1. V shed 6 bases and J 4 bases; nucleotides not matched to a gene: 18. This CDR3 region has 18 residues. Germline-derived CDR1 and CDR2 are SEHNR and FQNEAQ (reference sequence). Written as DNA, the CDR3 is TGTGCCAGCAGACCTTACGACAGGGACTCCTACCTAAATCAGCCCCAGCATTTT. Translation gives CASRPYDRDSYLNQPQHF.

This clonotype was recorded a few times. This chain joins TRBV20-1 and TRBJ2-2; 7 bases fit TRBD2. The CDR3 has 14 residues. Germline-derived CDR1 and CDR2 are DFQATT and SNEGSKA (reference sequence). Losses at the gene ends were 4 bases for V and 1 base for J; bases not matched to a gene: 3. CDR3 bases: TGCAGTGCTAACAGCGGGAAGAACACCGGGGAGCTGTTTTTT. This codes for CSANSGKNTGELFF.

Ten or more counts support this clonotype. The chain joins TRBV7-8 to TRBJ2-7, with D unresolved. The germline V gene has CDR1 SGHVS and CDR2 FQNEAQ. The CDR3 has 14 amino acids. The V and J ends lost 0 bases and 2 bases respectively, with 8 bases between them. The CDR3, as DNA: TGTGCCAGCAGCTTAGCGGCAGACACCTACGAGCAGTACTTC. Its protein product is CASSLAADTYEQYF. Full variable domain (outside the CDR3, taken from reference TRBV7-8 and TRBJ2-7): GAGVSQSPRYKVAKRGQDVALRCDPISGHVSLFWYQQALGQGPEFLTYFQNEAQLDKSGLPSDRFFAERPEGSVSTLKIQRTQQEDSAVYLCASSLAADTYEQYFGPGTRLTVT.

This clonotype was seen ten or more times. CDR3 residues: CATTTDRDTTDTQYF. CDR3 in DNA: TGTGCCACCACAACGGACAGGGACACCACAGATACGCAGTATTTT. The chain couples TRBV28 to TRBJ2-3; TRBD1 matches 8 bases. The CDR3 length is 15 residues. Germline values: CDR1 MDHEN, CDR2 SYDVKM. V dropped 10 bases and J dropped 2; count of bases not matched to a gene: 11. Full variable domain (remainder filled in from reference TRBV28 and TRBJ2-3): DVKVTQSSRYLVKRTGEKVFLECVQDMDHENMFWYRQDPGLGLRLIYFSYDVKMKEKGDIPEGYSVSREKKERFSLILESASTNQTSMYLCATTTDRDTTDTQYFGPGTRLTVL.

This clonotype was recorded a few times. V gene TRBV27 combines with J gene TRBJ2-7, with D unclear. Trimming removed 3 bases from V and 4 bases from J, with 13 bases in between. The CDR3 extends over 14 amino acids. Per the germline V gene, CDR1 is MNHEY and CDR2 is SMNVEV (reference sequence). The CDR3 reads CASSFSAGTYEQYF. As DNA, the CDR3 is TGTGCCAGCAGTTTCTCGGCAGGAACGTACGAGCAGTACTTC.

This clonotype has a handful of counts. The chain has TRBV6-2 or TRBV6-3 and TRBJ2-7; 12 nucleotides line up with TRBD2. Germline-derived CDR1 and CDR2 are MNHEY and SVGEGT. The CDR3 consists of 15 residues. The V and J ends lost 0 bases and 5 bases, in that order; junction bases with no gene match: 2. The CDR3 sequence is CASSYSTSGGHEQYF. CDR3 sequence (DNA): TGTGCCAGCAGTTACTCGACTAGCGGGGGCCACGAGCAGTACTTC.

As regards this clonotype: A much more abundant neighbour one base away suggests this may be a read error. The CDR3 coding sequence is TGTGCCAGCAGTCTCATAGGACAGACCAACGAGCAGTACTTC. This codes for CASSLIGQTNEQYF. The chain joins TRBV27 to TRBJ2-7; D possibly corresponds to TRBD1 (6 bases). Trimming cost V 5 bases and J 5 bases, with 16 bases left between them. The germline CDR1 and CDR2 sequences are MNHEY and SMNVEV (reference sequence). The CDR3 runs to 14 residues.

This clonotype was recorded at least ten times. V gene TRBV28 combines with J gene TRBJ1-5, with D possibly TRBD1 on 5 matching bases. This CDR3 has 13 amino acids. V shed 5 bases and J shed 7 bases, with 12 bases lying between them. Germline V lookup: CDR1 MDHEN, CDR2 SYDVKM. The CDR3 sequence is CASSDQGPQPQHF. CDR3 nucleotides: TGTGCCAGCAGTGACCAGGGTCCCCAGCCCCAGCATTTT.

The CDR3 reads CASSERTWNTEAFF. Written as DNA, the CDR3 is TGCGCCAGCAGTGAGAGAACCTGGAACACTGAAGCTTTCTTT. The rearrangement uses TRBV4-1 and TRBJ1-1, with D uncertain. In germline, CDR1 is MGHRA, CDR2 YSYEKL. This CDR3 is built from 14 residues. V gave up 6 bases and J gave up 1 base, with 12 bases separating them.

Of note for this clonotype: One end of the junction fails to match germline, which may point to a read error. The V and J genes are TRBV29-1 and TRBJ2-6; 8 bases match TRBD1. Per the germline V gene, CDR1 is SQVTM and CDR2 is ANQGSEA. This CDR3 is built from 17 residues. The CDR3: CSVEVRGPMSGANVLTF. CDR3 sequence (DNA): TGCAGCGTCGAAGTCAGGGGGCCCATGTCTGGGGCCAACGTCCTGACTTTC.

CDR3 nucleotide sequence: TGCGCCAGCAGATACAGGGCCTCTGGGGCCAACGTCCTGACTTTC. Amino acids: CASRYRASGANVLTF. The rearrangement joins TRBV4-1 to TRBJ2-6; possible D gene TRBD1, 6 bases. CDR3 length: 15 amino acids. Germline V gene sequence: CDR1 MGHRA, CDR2 YSYEKL. V lost 6 bases to trimming and J lost 0 bases, with 9 bases between them.

V usage is TRBV7-8 and J usage is TRBJ2-7, with TRBD1 identical over 8 bases. J was trimmed by 2 bases and V by 8 bases; bases with no gene match: 5. The CDR3 is 13 residues long. Germline V CDR1 and CDR2: SGHVS, FQNEAQ. The CDR3 spells CASSPDRAYEQYF. The CDR3 nucleotides are TGTGCCAGCTCCCCGGACAGGGCCTACGAGCAGTACTTC.